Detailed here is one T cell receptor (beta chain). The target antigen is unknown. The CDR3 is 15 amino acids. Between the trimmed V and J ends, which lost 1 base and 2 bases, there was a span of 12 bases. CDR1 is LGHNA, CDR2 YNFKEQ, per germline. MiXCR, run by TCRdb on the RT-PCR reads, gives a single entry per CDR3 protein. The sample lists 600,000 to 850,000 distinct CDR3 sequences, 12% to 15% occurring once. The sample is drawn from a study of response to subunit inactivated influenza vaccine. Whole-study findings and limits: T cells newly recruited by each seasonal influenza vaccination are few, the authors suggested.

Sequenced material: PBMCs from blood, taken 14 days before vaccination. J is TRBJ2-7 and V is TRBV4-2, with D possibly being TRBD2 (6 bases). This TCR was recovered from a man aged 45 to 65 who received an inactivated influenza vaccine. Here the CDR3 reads CASSQGAAGAYEQYF. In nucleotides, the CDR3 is TGTGCCAGCAGCCAAGGGGCAGCGGGCGCCTACGAGCAGTACTTC.